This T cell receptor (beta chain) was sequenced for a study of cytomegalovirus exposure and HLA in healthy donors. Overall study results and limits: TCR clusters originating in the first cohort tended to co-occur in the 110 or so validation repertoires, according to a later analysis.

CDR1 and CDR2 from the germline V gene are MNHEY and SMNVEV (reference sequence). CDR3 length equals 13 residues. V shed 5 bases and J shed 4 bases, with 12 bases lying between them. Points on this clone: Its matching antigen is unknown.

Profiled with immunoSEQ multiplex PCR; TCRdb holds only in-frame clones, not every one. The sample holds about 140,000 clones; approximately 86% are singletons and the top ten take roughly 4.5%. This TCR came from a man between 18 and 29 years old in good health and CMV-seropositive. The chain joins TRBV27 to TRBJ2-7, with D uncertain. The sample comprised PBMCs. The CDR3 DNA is TGTGCCAGCAGTCTTCGCACCAGTTACGAGCAGTACTTC. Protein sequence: CASSLRTSYEQYF.